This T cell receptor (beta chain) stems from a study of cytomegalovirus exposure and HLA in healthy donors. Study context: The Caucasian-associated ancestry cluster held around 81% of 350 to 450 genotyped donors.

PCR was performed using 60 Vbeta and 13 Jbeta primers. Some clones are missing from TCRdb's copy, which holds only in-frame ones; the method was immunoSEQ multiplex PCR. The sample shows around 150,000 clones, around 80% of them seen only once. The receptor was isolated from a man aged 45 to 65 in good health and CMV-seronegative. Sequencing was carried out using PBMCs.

CDR3 DNA sequence: TGTGCCAGCCAGGGGGGCACAAACACTGAAGCTTTCTTT. It translates to CASQGGTNTEAFF. The V call is TRBV7-6, the J call TRBJ1-1; TRBD1 agrees at 7 bases. This CDR3 has 13 amino acids. Germline V gives CDR1 SGHVS, CDR2 FNYEAQ. Trimming took 8 bases from V and 2 from J; bases not matched to a gene: 5.